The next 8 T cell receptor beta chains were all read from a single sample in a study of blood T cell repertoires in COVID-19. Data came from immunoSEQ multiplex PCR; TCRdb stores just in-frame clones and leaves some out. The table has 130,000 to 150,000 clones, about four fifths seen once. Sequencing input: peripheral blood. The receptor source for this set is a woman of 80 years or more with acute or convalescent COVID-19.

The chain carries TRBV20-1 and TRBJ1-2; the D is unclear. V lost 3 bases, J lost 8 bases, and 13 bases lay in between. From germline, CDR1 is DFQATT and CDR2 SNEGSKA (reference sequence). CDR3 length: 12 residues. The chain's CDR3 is CSASYGRGGYTF. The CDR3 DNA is TGCAGTGCTAGTTACGGCCGCGGGGGCTACACCTTC.

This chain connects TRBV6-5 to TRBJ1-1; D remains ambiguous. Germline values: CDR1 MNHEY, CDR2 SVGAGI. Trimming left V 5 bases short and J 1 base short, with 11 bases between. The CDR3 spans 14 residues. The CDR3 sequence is CASSRLERNTEAFF. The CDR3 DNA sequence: TGTGCCAGCAGTCGACTGGAACGGAACACTGAAGCTTTCTTT.

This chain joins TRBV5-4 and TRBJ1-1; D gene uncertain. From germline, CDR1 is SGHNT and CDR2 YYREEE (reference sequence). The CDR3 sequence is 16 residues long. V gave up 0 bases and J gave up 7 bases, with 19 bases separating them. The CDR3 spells CASSLAPDISMYEAFF. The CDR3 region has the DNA TGTGCCAGCAGCTTGGCCCCAGACATTTCGATGTATGAAGCTTTCTTT. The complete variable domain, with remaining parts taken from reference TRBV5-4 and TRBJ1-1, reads ETGVTQSPTHLIKTRGQQVTLRCSSQSGHNTVSWYQQALGQGPQFIFQYYREEENGRGNFPPRFSGLQFPNYSSELNVNALELDDSALYLCASSLAPDISMYEAFFGQGTRLTVV.

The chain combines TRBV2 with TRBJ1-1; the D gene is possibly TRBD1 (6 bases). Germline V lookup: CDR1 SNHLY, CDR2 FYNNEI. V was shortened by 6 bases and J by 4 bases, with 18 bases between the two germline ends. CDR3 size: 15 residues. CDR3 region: CASSWDTSGSTEAFF. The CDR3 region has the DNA TGTGCCAGCAGCTGGGACACATCAGGAAGCACTGAAGCTTTCTTT.

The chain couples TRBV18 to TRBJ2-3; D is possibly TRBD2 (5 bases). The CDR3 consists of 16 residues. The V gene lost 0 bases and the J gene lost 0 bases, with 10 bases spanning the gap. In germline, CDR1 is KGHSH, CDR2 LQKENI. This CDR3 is CASSPPRDTSTDTQYF. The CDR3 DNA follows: TGTGCCAGCTCACCACCGAGGGATACTAGCACAGATACGCAGTATTTT.

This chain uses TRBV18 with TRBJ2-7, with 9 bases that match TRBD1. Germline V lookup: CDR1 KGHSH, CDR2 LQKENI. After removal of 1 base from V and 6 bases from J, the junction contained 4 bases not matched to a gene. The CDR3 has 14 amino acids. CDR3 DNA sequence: TGTGCCAGCTCACCACAGGGACAGGGTAGCGAGCAGTACTTC. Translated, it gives CASSPQGQGSEQYF.

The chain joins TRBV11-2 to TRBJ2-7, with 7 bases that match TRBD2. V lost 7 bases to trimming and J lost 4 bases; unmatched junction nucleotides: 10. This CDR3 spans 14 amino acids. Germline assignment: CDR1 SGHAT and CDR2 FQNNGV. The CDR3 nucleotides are TGTGCCAGCAATAACCGGGGGAGGGTTTACGAGCAGTACTTC. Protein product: CASNNRGRVYEQYF. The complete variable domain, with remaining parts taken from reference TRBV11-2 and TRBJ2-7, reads EAGVAQSPRYKIIEKRQSVAFWCNPISGHATLYWYQQILGQGPKLLIQFQNNGVVDDSQLPKDRFSAERLKGVDSTLKIQPAKLEDSAVYLCASNNRGRVYEQYFGPGTRLTVT.

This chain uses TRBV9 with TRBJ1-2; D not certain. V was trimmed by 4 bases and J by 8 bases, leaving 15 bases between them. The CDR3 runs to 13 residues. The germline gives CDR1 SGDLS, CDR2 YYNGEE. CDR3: CASSYDDWRGYTF. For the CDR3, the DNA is TGTGCCAGCAGCTACGACGACTGGAGAGGCTACACCTTC.